This T cell receptor beta chain is from a study of blood T cell repertoires in COVID-19. As for the study in general: Collection of acute and convalescent COVID-19 samples took place in the United States, Italy and Spain. In each case, the material was cDNA or gDNA derived from T cells, B-cell-depleted T cells, or PBMCs.

This clone was seen only a few times. TCRdb's table, derived via immunoSEQ multiplex PCR, lists solely in-frame clones and lacks some. This sample has some 230,000 clones; about four fifths occur once, and the top ten carry 3% to 3.5%. V was pared by 6 bases and J by 7 bases, with 5 bases of the junction left unmatched. Germline-derived CDR1 and CDR2 are MNHEY and SMNVEV (reference sequence). CDR3 length: 13 amino acids. The source material was peripheral blood. V gene TRBV27 combines with J gene TRBJ2-1; 8 bases line up with TRBD2. The sequence came from a woman in her twenties or thirties who had recovered from COVID-19. CDR3 region: CASSRTSLNEQFF. The DNA for the CDR3 is TGTGCCAGCAGCAGGACTAGCTTGAATGAGCAGTTCTTC.